The 6 T cell receptor beta chains listed next were all sequenced from one sample in a study of T-cell reconstitution after alpha-beta-depleted transplantation in children. The authors prepared the TCRbeta library with unique molecular identifiers. TCRdb re-analysed the PCR reads in MiXCR, keeping a single row per CDR3 protein. The sample gives about 500,000 distinct CDR3 sequences, over 9.5% of which show up once; about 14% is in the top ten. The sequencing used PBMCs, mostly from graft donor cells, collected 180 days after TCRalphabeta/CD19-depleted stem cell transplant. The receptors shown here come from a female patient between 2 and 10 years old who had a stem cell transplant for aplastic anemia, so the T cells may come from the graft donor.

As to this clonotype: This CDR3 fails to terminate in the conserved phenylalanine or tryptophan, so it likely reflects a read error. The chain recombines TRBV20-1 with TRBJ1-5; D call uncertain. V was shortened by 3 bases and J by 5 bases, with 11 bases between the two germline ends. The length of the CDR3 is 13 residues. Germline V CDR1 and CDR2: DFQATT, SNEGSKA (reference sequence). CDR3 loop: CSARRGVDQPQHY. Written as DNA, the CDR3 is TGCAGTGCTAGGAGAGGAGTCGATCAGCCCCAGCATTAT.

This clonotype was counted only a few times. The chain recombines TRBV11-2 with TRBJ2-1, with 9 bases aligning to TRBD2. CDR3 length equals 18 residues. V dropped 1 base and J dropped 9; count of bases not matched to a gene: 16. Germline-derived CDR1 and CDR2 are SGHAT and FQNNGV. The CDR3 DNA reads TGTGCCAGCAGCTTAGGCCCAGCGGGGGGCCTTATCTCAGGTGAGCAGTTCTTC. This gives the protein CASSLGPAGGLISGEQFF.

This clonotype has just a few counts. The chain has TRBV7-2 and TRBJ2-5; D is perhaps TRBD2 (6 bases). The CDR3 extends over 15 amino acids. Trimming cost V 0 bases and J 1 base, with 9 bases left between them. CDR1 is SGHTA, CDR2 FQGNSA, per germline. The CDR3 protein is CASSLAAGLQETQYF. In DNA form, the CDR3 reads TGTGCCAGCAGCTTAGCCGCGGGACTCCAAGAGACCCAGTACTTC. Full variable domain (outside the CDR3, taken from reference TRBV7-2 and TRBJ2-5): GAGVSQSPSNKVTEKGKDVELRCDPISGHTALYWYRQSLGQGLEFLIYFQGNSAPDKSGLPSDRFSAERTGGSVSTLTIQRTQQEDSAVYLCASSLAAGLQETQYFGPGTRLLVL.

At least ten counts were recorded for this clonotype. The chain uses TRBV5-1 and TRBJ1-1; D gene uncertain. V lost 4 bases and J lost 0, with 10 bases in between. CDR1 SGHRS and CDR2 YFSETQ come from the germline V gene. This CDR3 has 14 residues. Here the CDR3 DNA reads TGCGCCAGCAGCCACCCCTACATGAACACTGAAGCTTTCTTT. This translates into CASSHPYMNTEAFF.

CDR3 coding DNA: TGTGCCATCAGTGAACTGTTGAACACTGAAGCTTTCTTT. Translating it yields CAISELLNTEAFF. The rearrangement joins TRBV10-3 to TRBJ1-1; D call uncertain. Trimming removed 3 bases from V and 0 bases from J, with 5 bases in between. CDR1 is ENHRY, CDR2 SYGVKD, per germline. The CDR3 length is 13 residues.

This clonotype was detected only a few times. V gene TRBV28 combines with J gene TRBJ2-7; 9 bases fit TRBD2. The CDR3 spans 15 residues. The germline gives CDR1 MDHEN, CDR2 SYDVKM. V lost 7 bases, J lost 4 bases, and 11 bases stayed unmatched. CDR3: CASTSPASGTYEQYV. The CDR3 DNA reads as TGTGCCAGCACCTCCCCCGCTAGCGGGACATACGAGCAGTACGTC.